Listed below are T cell receptor beta chains from one sample, sequenced in a study of T cells in Graves' hyperthyroidism and ophthalmopathy. MiXCR was run by TCRdb on the multiplex PCR reads, yielding one entry per CDR3 protein. The table shows more than 550,000 distinct CDR3 sequences, with 18% occurring only once. Sequenced input: blood. The source of these receptors is a woman aged 45-65 years with Graves' hyperthyroidism that later progressed to Graves' ophthalmopathy. Both conserved end residues are part of each CDR3. Fields, in order: V gene, clone size, CDR3 length, D gene, J gene, CDR3 protein, CDR3 DNA. The D gene is left open where the match is weak. Size values are once, few and many counts, or a class for expanded clones, and some rows have none.

>TRBV9|many|15|TRBD1|TRBJ2-4
CASSAGQGAKNIQYF
TGTGCCAGCAGCGCCGGACAGGGGGCCAAAAACATTCAGTACTTC
>TRBV28|.|14|TRBD1|TRBJ2-7
CASSWLQGVYEQYF
TGTGCCAGCAGTTGGTTACAGGGGGTCTACGAGCAGTACTTC
>TRBV4-1|many|14|TRBD1|TRBJ2-7
CASSHRQGTYEQYF
TGCGCCAGCAGCCACCGACAGGGCACCTACGAGCAGTACTTC
>TRBV24-1|many|13|.|TRBJ2-3
CATSSWTDNTQYF
TGTGCCACCAGCTCCTGGACGGATAATACGCAGTATTTT
>TRBV30|many|12|.|TRBJ1-1
CAWTGGNTEAFF
TGTGCCTGGACCGGAGGGAACACTGAAGCTTTCTTT
>TRBV5-1|.|14|.|TRBJ1-2
CASSPPSGHYGYTF
TGCGCCAGCAGTCCACCATCGGGCCACTATGGCTACACCTTC
>TRBV7-2|.|15|TRBD1|TRBJ1-2
CASSPRDSVLYGYTF
TGTGCCAGCAGCCCCCGGGACAGCGTTTTATATGGCTACACCTTC
>TRBV11-3|many|14|TRBD1|TRBJ2-1
CASSSRTGSNEQFF
TGTGCCAGCAGCTCCCGGACAGGCAGCAATGAGCAGTTCTTC
>TRBV12-3/TRBV12-4|many|13|.|TRBJ1-2
CASSPDGNYGYTF
TGTGCCAGCAGCCCCGACGGTAACTATGGCTACACCTTC
>TRBV11-2|.|15|.|TRBJ2-7
CASSLSSRGSYEQYF
TGTGCCAGCAGCTTATCCAGCAGGGGATCCTACGAGCAGTACTTC
>TRBV6-9|.|15|.|TRBJ1-1
CASSYLGQPNTEAFF
TGTGCCAGCAGTTACCTAGGGCAGCCGAACACTGAAGCTTTCTTT
>TRBV19|once|16|.|TRBJ2-3
CASSIRQGSTTGTQYF
TGTGCCAGTAGTATACGTCAGGGGAGCACCACAGGTACGCAGTATTTT
>TRBV2|many|15|TRBD1|TRBJ2-7
CASSEDRQGSYEQYF
TGTGCCAGCAGTGAAGATAGACAGGGTTCCTACGAGCAGTACTTC
>TRBV25-1|.|16|TRBD1|TRBJ1-1
CAGSEMGRGWNTEAFF
TGTGCCGGCAGTGAAATGGGCAGGGGGTGGAACACTGAAGCTTTCTTT
>TRBV11-2|many|15|.|TRBJ2-3
CASSLSGSYTDTQYF
TGTGCCAGCAGTTTATCGGGGTCCTACACAGATACGCAGTATTTT
>TRBV7-8|few|16|.|TRBJ2-3
CASRGLGRSSTDTQYF
TGTGCCAGCAGGGGCCTGGGGCGGAGTAGCACAGATACGCAGTATTTT
>TRBV11-2|few|18|TRBD1|TRBJ2-7
CASSLDTEFGQGVYERYF
TGTGCCAGCAGCTTAGATACAGAATTCGGACAGGGGGTCTACGAGCGGTACTTC
>TRBV3-1|many|13|.|TRBJ2-1
CASSQIRDNEQFF
TGTGCCAGCAGCCAAATCAGGGACAATGAGCAGTTCTTC
>TRBV5-6|few|17|.|TRBJ1-1
CASSLVWTLGGNTEAFF
TGTGCCAGCAGCTTGGTCTGGACGCTTGGGGGGAACACTGAAGCTTTCTTT
>TRBV2|.|14|TRBD1|TRBJ2-7
CASSLTGESGEQYF
TGTGCCAGCAGTCTAACAGGGGAGTCGGGAGAGCAGTACTTC
>TRBV12-5|.|17|TRBD1|TRBJ1-1
CASGLVLPGQGHTEAFF
TGTGCTAGTGGTTTGGTCCTACCGGGACAGGGGCACACTGAAGCTTTCTTT
>TRBV29-1|many|15|TRBD1|TRBJ1-2
CSADERTGKHYGYTF
TGCAGCGCCGACGAAAGGACAGGGAAGCACTATGGCTACACCTTC
>TRBV12-3/TRBV12-4|few|16|TRBD1|TRBJ1-6
CASSFQRTGDNSPLHF
TGTGCCAGCAGTTTCCAGAGGACAGGGGACAATTCACCCCTCCACTTT
>TRBV12-3/TRBV12-4|many|14|.|TRBJ2-7
CASRATGPSYEQYF
TGTGCCAGCAGAGCAACAGGCCCGAGCTACGAGCAGTACTTC
>TRBV27|many|16|TRBD1|TRBJ1-2
CASSLVFQGANYGYTF
TGTGCCAGCAGTTTGGTATTCCAGGGGGCGAACTATGGCTACACCTTC
>TRBV5-1|few|14|.|TRBJ2-1
CASSLGAQFNEQFF
TGCGCCAGCAGCTTGGGGGCACAGTTCAATGAGCAGTTCTTC
>TRBV3-1|many|15|TRBD2|TRBJ2-3
CASRTQGGGTDTQYF
TGTGCCAGCAGGACTCAGGGCGGGGGTACAGATACGCAGTATTTT
>TRBV29-1|.|12|.|TRBJ2-7
CSVRTVTYEQYF
TGCAGCGTTAGAACGGTCACCTACGAGCAGTACTTC
>TRBV7-8|.|14|TRBD1|TRBJ1-4
CASSLHRGREKLFF
TGTGCCAGCAGCTTACACAGGGGAAGGGAAAAACTGTTTTTT
>TRBV5-8|.|15|.|TRBJ1-5
CASSRLQGWGQPQHF
TGTGCCAGCAGCCGATTACAGGGTTGGGGTCAGCCCCAGCATTTT
>TRBV3-1|many|16|TRBD2|TRBJ2-5
CASSQESLAGVETQYF
TGTGCCAGCAGCCAAGAGTCCCTAGCGGGGGTAGAGACCCAGTACTTC
>TRBV11-1|few|17|.|TRBJ1-3
CASSTTRTGSSGNTIYF
TGTGCCAGCAGCACAACTCGGACGGGGAGCTCTGGAAACACCATATATTTT
>TRBV3-1|.|16|.|TRBJ2-5
CASSPGAGFHRETQYF
TGTGCCAGCAGCCCGGGGGCCGGGTTCCATCGGGAGACCCAGTACTTC
>TRBV2|few|13|TRBD1|TRBJ1-5
CASSGQGLQPQHF
TGTGCCAGCAGTGGACAGGGACTTCAGCCCCAGCATTTT
>TRBV6-1|many|13|TRBD1|TRBJ2-1
CASRPGQGFEQFF
TGTGCCAGCAGGCCGGGACAGGGTTTTGAGCAGTTCTTC
>TRBV5-6|.|11|.|TRBJ1-1
CASSWGGEAFF
TGTGCCAGCAGCTGGGGCGGTGAAGCTTTCTTT
>TRBV9|few|13|.|TRBJ2-7
CASSVAYGYEQYF
TGTGCCAGCAGCGTAGCATACGGATACGAGCAGTACTTC
>TRBV20-1|many|15|TRBD1|TRBJ2-3
CSARGDRGGSDTQYF
TGCAGTGCTAGAGGCGACAGGGGGGGGTCAGATACGCAGTATTTT
>TRBV20-1|few|15|.|TRBJ1-1
CSARPYAVGNAEAFF
TGCAGTGCTAGACCATACGCTGTCGGGAACGCTGAAGCTTTCTTT
>TRBV5-1|many|13|.|TRBJ2-7
CASSAIQDDEQYF
TGCGCCAGCAGCGCAATACAGGATGACGAGCAGTACTTC
>TRBV11-2|many|15|.|TRBJ2-5
CASSLDGDGPGPQYF
TGTGCCAGCAGCTTAGATGGGGACGGACCGGGCCCCCAGTACTTC
>TRBV6-1|few|14|.|TRBJ2-7
CASSIQGRTYEQYF
TGTGCCAGCAGCATACAGGGTAGGACCTACGAGCAGTACTTC
>TRBV6-1|few|17|TRBD2|TRBJ2-3
CASSNPGLAGGGDTQYF
TGTGCCAGCAGTAATCCAGGACTAGCGGGGGGCGGGGATACGCAGTATTTT
>TRBV18|.|15|.|TRBJ1-3
CASSRPEVFGNTIYF
TGTGCCAGCTCACGGCCAGAAGTGTTTGGAAACACCATATATTTT
>TRBV15|.|16|.|TRBJ2-7
CATSRDTRARSYEQYF
TGTGCCACCAGCAGAGATACGAGGGCGCGGTCCTACGAGCAGTACTTC
>TRBV20-1|.|14|.|TRBJ1-6
CSARVRDYNSPLHF
TGCAGTGCTAGGGTGAGGGATTATAATTCACCCCTCCACTTT
>TRBV2|.|14|TRBD1|TRBJ2-2
CAGRGMTGSGELFF
TGTGCCGGCAGGGGTATGACAGGGTCCGGGGAGCTGTTTTTT
>TRBV20-1|many|16|TRBD2|TRBJ2-1
CSARTSGENFYNEQFF
TGCAGTGCACGGACTAGCGGGGAAAACTTTTACAATGAGCAGTTCTTC